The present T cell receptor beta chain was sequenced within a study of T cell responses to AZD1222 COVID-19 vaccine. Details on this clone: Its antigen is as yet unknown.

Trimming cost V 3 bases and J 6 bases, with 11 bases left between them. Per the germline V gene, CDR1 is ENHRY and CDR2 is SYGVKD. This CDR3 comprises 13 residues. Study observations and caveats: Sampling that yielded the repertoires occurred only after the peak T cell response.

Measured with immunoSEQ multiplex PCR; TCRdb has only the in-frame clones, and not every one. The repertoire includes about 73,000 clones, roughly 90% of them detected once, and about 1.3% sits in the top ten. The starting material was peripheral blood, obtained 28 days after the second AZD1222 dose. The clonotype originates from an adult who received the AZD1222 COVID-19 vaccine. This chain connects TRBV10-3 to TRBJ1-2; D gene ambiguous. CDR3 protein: CAISDVTAHGYTF. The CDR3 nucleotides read TGTGCCATCAGTGACGTCACCGCCCATGGCTACACCTTC.